Listed below are T cell receptor beta chains from one sample, sequenced in a study of PD-L1 blockade in urothelial cancer. Sequenced by immunoSEQ multiplex PCR; TCRdb stores in-frame clones only, minus some. The table shows some 51,000 clones, with 88% occurring only once. Here the sequenced sample was PBMCs, taken around atezolizumab (anti-PD-L1) treatment. These receptor sequences come from a man in his 60s with urothelial cancer. The CDR3 runs from the conserved cysteine through the conserved F or W. The D gene is left open where the match is weak. Not all rows give a size; the values are once, few, many and, for expanded clones, a class.

d_call	clone_size	v_call	j_call	cdr3_aa	cdr3_nt
TRBD2	NA	TRBV7-9	TRBJ2-5	CASSLAGASLETQYF	TGTGCCAGCAGCCTAGCGGGGGCCAGCCTGGAGACCCAGTACTTC
NA	NA	TRBV5-1	TRBJ1-1	CASSFQTVNTEAFF	TGCGCCAGCAGCTTCCAGACAGTGAACACTGAAGCTTTCTTT
TRBD1	NA	TRBV5-1	TRBJ1-1	CASSVGTANTEAFF	TGCGCCAGCAGCGTAGGGACAGCGAACACTGAAGCTTTCTTT
NA	NA	TRBV2	TRBJ1-1	CASSQTENTEAFF	TGTGCCAGCAGTCAGACAGAGAACACTGAAGCTTTCTTT
NA	NA	TRBV20-1	TRBJ2-7	CSAGKEVEQYF	TGCAGTGCAGGAAAGGAGGTCGAGCAGTACTTC
TRBD2	NA	TRBV6-1	TRBJ2-3	CATTEGRGNTDTQYF	TGTGCCACAACAGAGGGGCGGGGGAACACAGATACGCAGTATTTT
NA	NA	TRBV6-6	TRBJ1-3	CASSYSGQGSGNTIYF	TGTGCCAGCAGTTACTCAGGGCAGGGGTCTGGAAACACCATATATTTT
TRBD1	NA	TRBV6-6	TRBJ2-7	CASRGDRNYEQYF	TGTGCCAGCAGGGGGGACAGAAACTACGAGCAGTACTTC
TRBD2	NA	TRBV7-2	TRBJ2-5	CASSLALVGGETQYF	TGTGCCAGCAGCTTAGCCCTAGTCGGGGGGGAGACCCAGTACTTC
TRBD2	NA	TRBV7-2	TRBJ2-7	CASSSNRDYSYEQYF	TGTGCCAGCAGCTCGAACCGGGACTACTCCTACGAGCAGTACTTC
TRBD2	few	TRBV29-1	TRBJ2-1	CSVDTSGRRNEQFF	TGCAGCGTCGACACTAGCGGGAGACGAAATGAGCAGTTCTTC
NA	NA	TRBV5-1	TRBJ1-1	CASRIQEYTEAFF	TGCGCCAGCAGAATACAGGAGTACACTGAAGCTTTCTTT
TRBD1	NA	TRBV11-2	TRBJ2-7	CASSQSVQGANYEQYF	TGTGCCAGCAGCCAATCAGTTCAGGGGGCGAACTACGAGCAGTACTTC
NA	NA	TRBV6-5	TRBJ2-1	CASREGLYNEQFF	TGTGCCAGCAGGGAGGGACTCTATAATGAGCAGTTCTTC
NA	NA	TRBV18	TRBJ1-1	CASSPSAGGNTEAFF	TGTGCCAGCTCACCTTCGGCGGGTGGGAACACTGAAGCTTTCTTT
TRBD2	NA	TRBV11-2	TRBJ2-1	CASTREGNEQFF	TGTGCCAGCACCCGGGAGGGCAATGAGCAGTTCTTC
NA	NA	TRBV20-1	TRBJ1-1	CSGTGNTEAFF	TGCAGTGGCACAGGGAACACTGAAGCTTTCTTT
TRBD2	NA	TRBV7-2	TRBJ2-7	CASSLDLAGGREQYF	TGTGCCAGCAGCTTAGATCTAGCGGGAGGACGCGAGCAGTACTTC
TRBD1	few	TRBV4-3	TRBJ1-1	CASSRGTGGAEAFF	TGCGCCAGCAGCCGCGGGACAGGAGGAGCTGAAGCTTTCTTT
TRBD1	few	TRBV27	TRBJ1-1	CASLRQGTTEAFF	TGTGCCAGCTTGAGACAGGGGACCACTGAAGCTTTCTTT
NA	NA	TRBV10-3	TRBJ2-1	CAITSGHFNEQFF	TGTGCCATCACGTCGGGACACTTCAATGAGCAGTTCTTC
TRBD1	NA	TRBV18	TRBJ2-4	CASSPPGQGENIQYF	TGTGCCAGCTCACCCCCCGGACAGGGGGAAAACATTCAGTACTTC
TRBD1	NA	TRBV5-5	TRBJ2-7	CASSRGSGQGTYEQYF	TGTGCCAGCAGCCGGGGGTCGGGACAGGGAACCTACGAGCAGTACTTC
TRBD1	NA	TRBV5-4	TRBJ2-3	CASSKGQDSTDTQYF	TGTGCCAGCAGCAAAGGACAGGATAGCACAGATACGCAGTATTTT
TRBD1	NA	TRBV28	TRBJ2-1	CASSSRQGAHEQFF	TGTGCCAGCAGTTCACGACAGGGGGCTCATGAGCAGTTCTTC
TRBD2	NA	TRBV5-4	TRBJ2-5	CASSLDPGGETQYF	TGTGCCAGCAGCTTGGACCCGGGAGGAGAGACCCAGTACTTC
NA	NA	TRBV6-5	TRBJ2-5	CASSKTNVQETQYF	TGTGCCAGCTCGAAGACAAACGTCCAGGAGACCCAGTACTTC
TRBD1	few	TRBV5-1	TRBJ2-5	CASSLAQSGTGGLKTQYF	TGCGCCAGCAGCTTGGCCCAGTCCGGGACAGGGGGTTTGAAGACCCAGTACTTC
NA	NA	TRBV28	TRBJ1-2	CASSLKTGSGYGYTF	TGTGCCAGCAGTCTAAAGACAGGTTCCGGGTATGGCTACACCTTC